What follows are 18 T cell receptor beta chains derived from one specimen sequenced in a study of T cell repertoires in cytomegalovirus infection. TCRdb processed the reads anew with MiXCR; each CDR3 protein has one entry. In the table there are roughly 350,000 distinct CDR3 sequences, roughly 34% of which are singletons. What these receptors recognize is not known. Sequencing used cultured PBMCs, obtained from culture after CMV antigen stimulation. These receptors were collected from a human donor in good health (CMV status not recorded). Some clones in this sample may be carry-over from other donors' samples.

V and J are TRBV7-9 and TRBJ2-3; weak D call: TRBD2 (5 bases). V gave up 7 bases and J gave up 2 bases, with 16 bases separating them. This CDR3 region has 15 residues. The germline CDR1 and CDR2 sequences are SEHNR and FQNEAQ (reference sequence). The CDR3 reads CASTEGVAITDTQYF. DNA of the CDR3: TGTGCCAGCACCGAGGGAGTAGCGATCACAGATACGCAGTATTTT.

The chain joins TRBV24-1 to TRBJ1-2; D gene uncertain. The CDR3 has 11 residues. Trimming shortened V by 4 bases and J by 8 bases, and 7 bases separated the two germline ends. CDR1 KGHDR and CDR2 SFDVKD come from the germline V gene. This CDR3 reads CATSDSRGYTF. CDR3 nucleotides: TGTGCCACCAGTGACTCTCGGGGCTACACCTTC.

The CDR3 DNA sequence: TGTGCCAGCAGACCCGGACTAGGGGGTCGTGAGCAGTTCTTC. Translated: CASRPGLGGREQFF. The V call is TRBV7-2, the J call TRBJ2-1; D possibly corresponds to TRBD2 (7 bases). This CDR3 has 14 amino acids. Deletions cut 6 bases from V and 9 bases from J, with 18 bases between. Germline-derived CDR1 and CDR2 are SGHTA and FQGNSA.

The CDR3 region is CASSLVRLAGGGDYNEQFF. CDR3 coding DNA: TGTGCCAGCAGTTTGGTAAGACTAGCGGGAGGAGGGGATTACAATGAGCAGTTCTTC. The chain recombines TRBV6-2 or TRBV6-3 with TRBJ2-1; 13 bases map to TRBD2. V trimming: 4 bases; J trimming: 4 bases; junction bases outside the gene matches: 13. Germline loops: CDR1 MNHEY, CDR2 SVGEGT. The CDR3 covers 19 residues.

The sample holds many counts of this clonotype. The DNA for the CDR3 is TGTGCCAGCAGCCCAAGAGGGAGCGGGAGGGGAGGAGGCACAGATACGCAGTATTTT. Amino acid sequence: CASSPRGSGRGGGTDTQYF. The chain has TRBV7-2 and TRBJ2-3; 10 positions agree with TRBD2. In germline, CDR1 is SGHTA, CDR2 FQGNSA. Losses at the gene ends were 5 bases for V and 1 base for J; bases not matched to a gene: 15. CDR3 size: 19 residues.

The V and J genes are TRBV27 and TRBJ2-1; D could derive from TRBD1 or TRBD2 (5 bases each). This CDR3 is built from 20 residues. V lost 1 base and J 1 base, leaving 23 bases between the germline ends. CDR1 is MNHEY and CDR2 is SMNVEV in the germline V gene (reference sequence). This chain's CDR3 is CASSLFRRDLRRGSYNEQFF. The DNA of the CDR3 is TGTGCCAGCAGTTTATTTAGACGGGACCTCCGGAGAGGGTCCTACAATGAGCAGTTCTTC.

This clonotype was seen once. The chain couples TRBV29-1 to TRBJ2-6, with TRBD1 matching over 8 bases. Unmatched junction bases numbered 10, after V lost 6 bases and J lost 0 bases. Germline CDR1 is SQVTM and CDR2 is ANQGSEA. The CDR3 extends over 17 amino acids. The CDR3 region has the DNA TGCAGCGTGTGGTACCCGGGACAGGTCTCTGGGGCCAACGTCCTGACTTTC. It yields the protein CSVWYPGQVSGANVLTF.

The chain employs TRBV7-4 and TRBJ2-7; 7 nucleotides agree with TRBD2. Per germline, CDR1 SGHVT and CDR2 SQSDAQ. The CDR3 extends over 14 amino acids. With V trimmed by 1 base and J by 4 bases, 4 bases remained unmatched. DNA for the CDR3: TGTGCCAGCAGCTTAGGGGGGGGAGGTTACGAGCAGTACGTC. This gives the protein CASSLGGGGYEQYV.

This clonotype has a handful of counts. This chain connects TRBV19 to TRBJ2-1, with 7 bases fitting TRBD1. The CDR3 spans 15 residues. CDR1 and CDR2 from the germline V gene are LNHDA and SQIVND (reference sequence). Unmatched junction bases numbered 10, after V lost 5 bases and J lost 6 bases. CDR3 sequence reads: CASSWTGLFRNEQFF. Here the CDR3 DNA reads TGTGCCAGTAGTTGGACAGGCCTCTTTCGCAATGAGCAGTTCTTC.

The V call is TRBV7-2, the J call TRBJ1-2, with a possible D match to TRBD1 (5 bases). The CDR3 loop spans 14 amino acids. Germline loops: CDR1 SGHTA, CDR2 FQGNSA. V was cut by 2 bases and J by 6 bases, with 13 bases left in between. For the CDR3, the DNA is TGTGCCAGCAGCTTAATGAGGGGTTGGGATGGCTACACCTTC. It codes for CASSLMRGWDGYTF.

Only a few counts were recorded for this clonotype. This rearrangement joins TRBV7-2 to TRBJ2-5; a weak D match, TRBD2 (5 bases). Per the germline V gene, CDR1 is SGHTA and CDR2 is FQGNSA. CDR3 length: 14 amino acids. Between the trimmed V and J ends, which lost 0 bases and 5 bases, there was a span of 10 bases. The CDR3 DNA is TGTGCCAGCAGCTTAGCTGTGGCGGGTGAGACCCAGTACTTC. It encodes CASSLAVAGETQYF.

V and J are TRBV19 and TRBJ2-1; 8 nucleotides line up with TRBD2. Looked up from germline, CDR1 is LNHDA and CDR2 is SQIVND (reference sequence). The V and J ends lost 4 bases and 6 bases, in that order; junction bases with no gene match: 5. This CDR3 has 14 amino acids. The CDR3 DNA sequence: TGTGCCAGTAGTAATATCGGGGGGGGCAATGAGCAGTTCTTC. This sequence encodes CASSNIGGGNEQFF.

The chain links TRBV20-1 to TRBJ2-3, with D perhaps matching TRBD1 or TRBD2 (5 bases each). V lost 3 bases, J lost 4 bases, and 20 bases lay in between. CDR3 size: 16 residues. The germline CDR1 and CDR2 sequences are DFQATT and SNEGSKA (reference sequence). The CDR3 DNA is TGCAGTGCTAGTGATTGGGGGACCCTTAGCGCAGATACGCAGTATTTT. Translating gives CSASDWGTLSADTQYF.

The chain is built from TRBV7-3 and TRBJ2-1; 7 bases line up with TRBD2. V lost 5 bases and J lost 6; bases outside the gene matches: 10. The CDR3 extends over 15 amino acids. Germline CDR1 and CDR2: SGHTA and FQGTGA. The CDR3 protein is CASSTLGLVGNEQFF. The DNA of the CDR3 is TGTGCCAGCAGCACTTTAGGACTAGTAGGCAATGAGCAGTTCTTC. Variable domain in full (rest from reference TRBV7-3 and TRBJ2-1): GAGVSQTPSNKVTEKGKYVELRCDPISGHTALYWYRQSLGQGPEFLIYFQGTGAADDSGLPNDRFFAVRPEGSVSTLKIQRTERGDSAVYLCASSTLGLVGNEQFFGPGTRLTVL.

The chain joins TRBV6-6 to TRBJ1-5; D uncertain. With 0 bases removed from V and 6 bases from J, the gap between germline ends came to 9 bases. This CDR3 spans 14 amino acids. Germline CDR1 is MNHNY and CDR2 is SVGAGI (reference sequence). The CDR3 nucleotides read TGTGCCAGCAGTTACTCGTCGGGGATTCAGCCCCAGCATTTT. The encoded protein is CASSYSSGIQPQHF.

The CDR3 nucleotides read TGTGCCAGCAGCTCCTCTGGGGCTTATAGCAATCAGCCCCAGCATTTT. This sequence encodes CASSSSGAYSNQPQHF. The chain recombines TRBV5-6 with TRBJ1-5; maybe TRBD1 (5 bases). There are 16 residues in the CDR3. V lost 3 bases and J 0 bases, leaving 13 bases between the germline ends. Germline CDR1 SGHDT, CDR2 YYEEEE.

V and J are TRBV29-1 and TRBJ1-5; D unresolved. The CDR3 loop spans 13 amino acids. Trimming took 6 bases from V and 5 from J, leaving 14 bases between them. Germline V CDR1 and CDR2: SQVTM, ANQGSEA. DNA for the CDR3: TGCAGCGTGCTGACACTATGGGATCAGCCCCAGCATTTT. This translates into CSVLTLWDQPQHF.

This clonotype appeared a few times. V usage is TRBV28 and J usage is TRBJ2-1; 9 bases fit TRBD2. V lost 4 bases and J lost 6; bases outside the gene matches: 7. The V gene's germline CDR1 is MDHEN and CDR2 SYDVKM. The length of the CDR3 is 15 residues. DNA for the CDR3: TGTGCCAGCAGTTCCCTAGCGGGGAACCTCAATGAGCAGTTCTTC. Translation gives CASSSLAGNLNEQFF.